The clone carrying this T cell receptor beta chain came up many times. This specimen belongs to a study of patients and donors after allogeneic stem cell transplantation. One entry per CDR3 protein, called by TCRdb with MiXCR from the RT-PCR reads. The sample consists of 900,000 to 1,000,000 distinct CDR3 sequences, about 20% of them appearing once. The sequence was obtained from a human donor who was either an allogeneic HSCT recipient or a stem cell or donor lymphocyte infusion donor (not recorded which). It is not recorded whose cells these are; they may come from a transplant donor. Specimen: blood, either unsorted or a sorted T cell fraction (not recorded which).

CDR3 in amino acids: CASRYGIQETQYF. The CDR3 coding sequence is TGTGCCAGCAGATACGGAATTCAAGAGACCCAGTACTTC. The chain couples TRBV12-3 or TRBV12-4 to TRBJ2-5; D gene ambiguous. The CDR3 runs 13 residues. V dropped 6 bases and J dropped 2 bases, with 10 bases sitting between them.